Each of the 27 T cell receptor beta chains below was sequenced from the same sample in a study of blood T cell repertoires in COVID-19 (dated by TCRdb to the early 2020s). Library preparation used the immunoSEQ multiplex PCR assay. TCRdb stores this immuneACCESS table with in-frame sequences only. Part of the clones is absent; in the studies checked, under half of the shortfall reflects unresolved V genes, and no reason is known for the rest. A total of 95,000 to 100,000 clones appear in this sample, around 87% of them only once. Jointly, the top ten make up 11% of the sample. The sample was peripheral blood. The receptors were gathered from a woman in her twenties or thirties with acute or convalescent COVID-19.

The rearrangement uses TRBV9 and TRBJ1-2, with 9 positions matching TRBD1. Germline CDR1 is SGDLS and CDR2 is YYNGEE. V shed 4 bases, J shed 4 bases, and the junction held 11 bases outside the gene matches. The CDR3 contains 16 residues. The CDR3 DNA reads as TGTGCCAGCAGCTCCGGCCGGGACAGGGAAGCCTATGGCTACACCTTC. Its translation: CASSSGRDREAYGYTF.

The CDR3 is CASSPTGSLADTQYF. The CDR3 DNA reads as TGTGCCAGCAGCCCGACAGGGAGTTTGGCAGATACGCAGTATTTT. The gene calls are TRBV3-1 (or the pseudogene TRBV3-2) and TRBJ2-3; 7 bases align to TRBD1. Trimming took 4 bases from V and 4 from J; bases not matched to a gene: 8. This CDR3 has 15 residues. The germline V gene has CDR1 LGHDT and CDR2 YNNKEL (reference sequence).

The rearrangement uses TRBV5-1 and TRBJ2-1, with 8 positions matching TRBD1. The germline V gene has CDR1 SGHRS and CDR2 YFSETQ. With 0 bases clipped from V and 13 bases from J, the junction kept 12 bases outside the gene matches. The CDR3 covers 15 residues. This chain's CDR3 is CASSLVGTGPSRQFF. In nucleotides, the CDR3 is TGCGCCAGCAGCTTGGTCGGGACAGGACCTTCCCGACAGTTCTTC.

The gene calls are TRBV10-3 and TRBJ2-7; 7 positions agree with TRBD2. The CDR3 covers 14 residues. Trimming removed 10 bases from V and 0 bases from J; junction bases left unmatched: 9. Germline CDR1 ENHRY, CDR2 SYGVKD. The CDR3 region has the DNA TGTGCCAGCACCCTACGGGGGGACTCCTACGAGCAGTACTTC. This encodes CASTLRGDSYEQYF.

The chain is built from TRBV11-2 and TRBJ1-3; unclear D gene. CDR3 length: 16 amino acids. With 1 base removed from V and 0 bases from J, the gap between germline ends came to 10 bases. The germline V gene encodes CDR1 SGHAT and CDR2 FQNNGV. DNA of the CDR3: TGTGCCAGCAGCTTAGGGCTGCCCTTCTCTGGAAACACCATATATTTT. The encoded protein is CASSLGLPFSGNTIYF. The full variable domain, rest sourced from reference TRBV11-2 and TRBJ1-3, is EAGVAQSPRYKIIEKRQSVAFWCNPISGHATLYWYQQILGQGPKLLIQFQNNGVVDDSQLPKDRFSAERLKGVDSTLKIQPAKLEDSAVYLCASSLGLPFSGNTIYFGEGSWLTVV.

This clone was seen a handful of times. The J gene is TRBJ1-1, the V gene TRBV7-3, with TRBD1 identical over 10 bases. This CDR3 spans 15 amino acids. J was trimmed by 5 bases and V by 1 base; bases with no gene match: 4. Germline CDR1 reads SGHTA; CDR2 reads FQGTGA. The CDR3 DNA reads TGTGCCAGCAGCTTAAGGGACAGGGGTGAAACTGAAGCTTTCTTT. It specifies CASSLRDRGETEAFF. The full variable domain, in which reference TRBV7-3 and TRBJ1-1 provide the parts outside the CDR3, is GAGVSQTPSNKVTEKGKYVELRCDPISGHTALYWYRQSLGQGPEFLIYFQGTGAADDSGLPNDRFFAVRPEGSVSTLKIQRTERGDSAVYLCASSLRDRGETEAFFGQGTRLTVV.

J is TRBJ2-1 and V is TRBV12-5; 9 bases map to TRBD1. Per the germline V gene, CDR1 is LGHNT and CDR2 is FRNRAP. V lost 5 bases and J lost 4; bases outside the gene matches: 3. CDR3 length: 14 residues. The CDR3: CASGRDRAYNEQFF. CDR3 DNA: TGTGCTAGTGGTCGGGACAGGGCATACAATGAGCAGTTCTTC. Complete variable domain (other parts from reference TRBV12-5 and TRBJ2-1): DARVTQTPRHKVTEMGQEVTMRCQPILGHNTVFWYRQTMMQGLELLAYFRNRAPLDDSGMPKDRFSAEMPDATLATLKIQPSEPRDSAVYFCASGRDRAYNEQFFGPGTRLTVL.

V gene TRBV20-1 combines with J gene TRBJ2-3; perhaps TRBD1 as D (6 bases). Per the germline V gene, CDR1 is DFQATT and CDR2 is SNEGSKA (reference sequence). V gave up 3 bases and J gave up 8 bases, with 21 bases separating them. The CDR3 spans 15 residues. CDR3 sequence: CSASVGGRAQGTQYF. CDR3 nucleotides: TGCAGTGCTAGTGTTGGCGGCCGAGCACAGGGTACGCAGTATTTT.

This sequence joins TRBV6-1 and TRBJ2-2; D perhaps matches TRBD1 (6 bases). V gave up 1 base and J gave up 8 bases, with 8 bases separating them. The V gene's germline CDR1 is MNHNS and CDR2 SASEGT. The CDR3 sequence is 13 residues long. CDR3 loop: CASSEGRGGELFF. CDR3 nucleotide sequence: TGTGCCAGCAGTGAAGGCAGGGGAGGGGAGCTGTTTTTT.

The chain has TRBV11-2 and TRBJ2-7; possible D gene TRBD1, 6 bases. This CDR3 has 12 residues. Trimming removed 5 bases from V and 4 bases from J, with 9 bases in between. Germline-derived CDR1 and CDR2 are SGHAT and FQNNGV. As DNA, the CDR3 is TGTGCCAGCAGCCGGACAGCTTACGAGCAGTACTTC. This codes for CASSRTAYEQYF.

The rearrangement uses TRBV11-3 and TRBJ1-1; a weak D match, TRBD1 (5 bases). Deletions cut 5 bases from V and 0 bases from J, with 10 bases between. This CDR3 has 14 amino acids. Germline-derived CDR1 and CDR2 are SGHNT and YENEEA. The CDR3 coding sequence is TGTGCCAGCAGCGGCTCAGGGATGAACACTGAAGCTTTCTTT. Encoded protein: CASSGSGMNTEAFF.

The chain recombines TRBV5-1 with TRBJ2-3; the match to TRBD2 covers 8 bases. The CDR3 sequence is 15 residues long. Germline lookup yields CDR1 SGHRS and CDR2 YFSETQ. The ends lost 5 bases at V and 6 bases at J; junction bases unmatched: 11. CDR3 in amino acids: CASRVSGASGDTQYF. The DNA of the CDR3 is TGCGCCAGCAGAGTTAGCGGGGCCTCAGGGGATACGCAGTATTTT.

This chain joins TRBV5-1 and TRBJ1-2; a possible D gene is TRBD1 (5 bases). Germline-derived CDR1 and CDR2 are SGHRS and YFSETQ. Trimming stripped 3 bases from V and 8 bases from J, with 26 bases between. The CDR3 is 17 residues long. The CDR3 protein is CASSSRPGEGSLLGYTF. The CDR3, as DNA: TGCGCCAGCAGCTCGAGGCCGGGGGAGGGAAGCCTTCTAGGCTACACCTTC.

This clone was observed once. In DNA form, the CDR3 reads TGTGCCAGCAGCCCAGGACTAGCTCGCGAGCAGTACTTC. Translating it yields CASSPGLAREQYF. The rearrangement uses TRBV11-3 and TRBJ2-7, with 8 positions matching TRBD2. CDR3 length: 13 residues. From germline, CDR1 is SGHNT and CDR2 YENEEA. The V and J ends lost 5 bases and 6 bases, in that order; junction bases with no gene match: 6.

There are a few counts of this clone. V and J are TRBV28 and TRBJ1-4, with D perhaps matching TRBD1 (6 bases). Between the trimmed V and J ends, which lost 7 bases and 6 bases, there was a span of 6 bases. Germline CDR1 is MDHEN and CDR2 is SYDVKM. The CDR3 loop spans 11 amino acids. The CDR3 coding sequence is TGTGCCAGCAAGGGGGATGAAAAACTGTTTTTT. Encoded protein: CASKGDEKLFF.

The V call is TRBV10-3, the J call TRBJ2-7, with a weak D call TRBD1 (6 bases). There are 12 residues in the CDR3. The germline V gene has CDR1 ENHRY and CDR2 SYGVKD. Trimming stripped 10 bases from V and 5 bases from J, with 15 bases between. For the CDR3, the DNA is TGTGCCACCACAGGGAAGATGGACGAGCAGTACTTC. This encodes CATTGKMDEQYF.

The rearrangement links TRBV5-1 to TRBJ1-6, with 7 positions matching TRBD1. CDR1 and CDR2 (germline): SGHRS, YFSETQ. There are 15 residues in the CDR3. Unmatched junction bases numbered 7, after V lost 1 base and J lost 9 bases. The CDR3 region is CASSLSPTGASPLHF. The CDR3 nucleotides are TGCGCCAGCAGCTTGAGTCCTACAGGGGCTTCACCCCTCCACTTT. Drawing the rest from reference TRBV5-1 and TRBJ1-6, the complete variable domain is KAGVTQTPRYLIKTRGQQVTLSCSPISGHRSVSWYQQTPGQGLQFLFEYFSETQRNKGNFPGRFSGRQFSNSRSEMNVSTLELGDSALYLCASSLSPTGASPLHFGNGTRLTVT.

The chain couples TRBV10-3 to TRBJ1-4, with D unclear. The V end lost 0 bases, the J end lost 7 bases, and 9 bases lay between the germline ends. This CDR3 region has 14 residues. Germline CDR1 ENHRY, CDR2 SYGVKD. CDR3 DNA sequence: TGTGCCATCAGTGAGTCAGCCCCTTTTGAAAAACTGTTTTTT. Protein sequence: CAISESAPFEKLFF.

This clone appeared a single time. The chain combines TRBV19 with TRBJ1-2; a possible D gene is TRBD1 (5 bases). The CDR3 has 15 amino acids. CDR1 is LNHDA, CDR2 SQIVND, per germline (reference sequence). The germline V and J ends were trimmed by 4 bases and 1 base, with 13 bases remaining between them. CDR3 nucleotides: TGTGCCAGTAGTACAGGGCCTCAAGATAACTATGGCTACACCTTC. The encoded protein is CASSTGPQDNYGYTF. Drawing the rest from reference TRBV19 and TRBJ1-2, the complete variable domain is DGGITQSPKYLFRKEGQNVTLSCEQNLNHDAMYWYRQDPGQGLRLIYYSQIVNDFQKGDIAEGYSVSREKKESFPLTVTSAQKNPTAFYLCASSTGPQDNYGYTFGSGTRLTVV.

The chain employs TRBV19 and TRBJ1-6; 7 nucleotides agree with TRBD1. Per the germline V gene, CDR1 is LNHDA and CDR2 is SQIVND (reference sequence). There are 14 residues in the CDR3. The ends lost 2 bases at V and 8 bases at J; junction bases unmatched: 3. The CDR3 loop is CASSITGDDSPLHF. CDR3 DNA sequence: TGTGCCAGTAGTATAACAGGGGATGATTCACCCCTCCACTTT.

The chain joins TRBV5-6 to TRBJ2-2; TRBD1 matches at 7 bases. This CDR3 is 15 amino acids long. J was trimmed by 0 bases and V by 4 bases; bases with no gene match: 3. Per the germline V gene, CDR1 is SGHDT and CDR2 is YYEEEE. CDR3 protein: CASSRDSPNTGELFF. Written as DNA, the CDR3 is TGTGCCAGCAGCCGGGACAGCCCGAACACCGGGGAGCTGTTTTTT.

The J gene is TRBJ2-2, the V gene TRBV5-4; the D is unclear. This CDR3 contains 13 residues. Germline values: CDR1 SGHNT, CDR2 YYREEE (reference sequence). Trimming shortened V by 0 bases and J by 7 bases, and 7 bases separated the two germline ends. CDR3 in DNA: TGTGCCAGCAGCTTGGACAGAATCGGGGAGCTGTTTTTT. As protein: CASSLDRIGELFF.

V gene TRBV10-1 combines with J gene TRBJ2-7; D not resolved. In germline, CDR1 is WNHNN, CDR2 SYGVQD (reference sequence). Between the trimmed V and J ends, which lost 2 bases and 0 bases, there was a span of 8 bases. This CDR3 spans 14 amino acids. DNA of the CDR3: TGCGCCAGCAGTGAGGGCTCCCTCTCCTACGAGCAGTACTTC. Protein: CASSEGSLSYEQYF.

There are a few counts of this clone. V usage is TRBV7-9 and J usage is TRBJ1-1; 12 bases match TRBD1. The germline gives CDR1 SEHNR, CDR2 FQNEAQ (reference sequence). CDR3 length: 15 amino acids. The junction had 10 bases not matched to a gene; V was cut back by 10 bases and J by 4 bases. This CDR3 is CATGGTGGESTEAFF. As DNA, the CDR3 is TGTGCCACGGGAGGGACAGGGGGCGAGAGCACTGAAGCTTTCTTT.

J is TRBJ2-7 and V is TRBV27, with TRBD1 matching over 7 bases. Trimming at V came to 0 bases and at J to 4 bases, leaving 6 bases not matched to a gene. Germline lookup yields CDR1 MNHEY and CDR2 SMNVEV (reference sequence). The CDR3 consists of 15 residues. CDR3 loop: CASSLSTGPAYEQYF. The CDR3 DNA sequence: TGTGCCAGCAGTTTATCGACAGGGCCCGCTTACGAGCAGTACTTC.

The V call is TRBV5-6, the J call TRBJ2-7; tentative D call: TRBD2 (5 bases). V lost 7 bases, J lost 0 bases, and 11 bases lay in between. Germline V gives CDR1 SGHDT, CDR2 YYEEEE. This CDR3 is built from 13 residues. CDR3 DNA sequence: TGTGCCAGCGGACTTCGGAGCTCCTACGAGCAGTACTTC. Translation: CASGLRSSYEQYF.

The count of this clone is one. The chain joins TRBV7-3 to TRBJ2-1, with TRBD2 matching 8 bases. Per germline, CDR1 SGHTA and CDR2 FQGTGA. The CDR3 runs to 16 residues. Losses at the gene ends were 5 bases for V and 5 bases for J; bases not matched to a gene: 11. The CDR3 loop is CASSVTSGLGNNEQFF. The DNA for the CDR3 is TGTGCCAGCAGCGTCACCTCGGGACTAGGAAACAATGAGCAGTTCTTC.